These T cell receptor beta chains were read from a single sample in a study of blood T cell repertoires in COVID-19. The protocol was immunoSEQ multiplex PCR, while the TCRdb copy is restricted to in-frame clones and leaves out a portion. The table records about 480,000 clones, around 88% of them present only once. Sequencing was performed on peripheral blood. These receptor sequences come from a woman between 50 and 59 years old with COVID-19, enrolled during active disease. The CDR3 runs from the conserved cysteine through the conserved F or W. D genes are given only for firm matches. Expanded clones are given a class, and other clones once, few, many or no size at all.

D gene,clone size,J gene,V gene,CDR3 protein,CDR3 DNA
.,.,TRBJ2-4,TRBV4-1,CASSLGLSDIQYF,TGCGCCAGCAGCCTGGGGCTGTCCGACATTCAGTACTTC
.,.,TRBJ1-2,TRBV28,CASRQTNYGYTF,TGTGCCAGCAGACAGACTAACTATGGCTACACCTTC
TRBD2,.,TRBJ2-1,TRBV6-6,CASSPRGDWNEQFF,TGTGCCAGCAGCCCTCGGGGGGATTGGAATGAGCAGTTCTTC
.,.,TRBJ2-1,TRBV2,CASSEKDYEQFF,TGTGCCAGCAGTGAGAAGGACTATGAGCAGTTCTTC
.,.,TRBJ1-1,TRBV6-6,CASSYSGREAFF,TGTGCCAGCAGTTACTCGGGGAGGGAAGCTTTCTTT
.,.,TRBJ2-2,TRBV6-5,CASSYSQGNTGELFF,TGTGCCAGCAGTTACTCACAGGGGAACACCGGGGAGCTGTTTTTT
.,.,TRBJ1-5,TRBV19,CASSMEGSNQPQHF,TGTGCCAGTAGTATGGAGGGTAGCAATCAGCCCCAGCATTTT
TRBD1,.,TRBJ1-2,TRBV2,CASSETGRGDTF,TGTGCCAGCAGTGAGACGGGCAGGGGGGACACCTTC
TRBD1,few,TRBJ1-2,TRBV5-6,CASSYWGQLNLLNYGYTF,TGTGCCAGCAGCTATTGGGGACAGCTGAACCTTCTTAACTATGGCTACACCTTC
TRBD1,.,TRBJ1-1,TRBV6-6,CASSQTGVGTEAFF,TGTGCCAGCAGTCAAACAGGGGTGGGCACTGAAGCTTTCTTT
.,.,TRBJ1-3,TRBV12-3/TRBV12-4,CASSLLAGNTIYF,TGTGCCAGCAGTTTATTAGCTGGAAACACCATATATTTT
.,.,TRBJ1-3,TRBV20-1,CSASNEAGNTIYF,TGCAGTGCTAGTAACGAGGCTGGAAACACCATATATTTT
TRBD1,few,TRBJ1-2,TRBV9,CASSAGTVYGYTF,TGTGCCAGCAGCGCAGGGACAGTCTATGGCTACACCTTC
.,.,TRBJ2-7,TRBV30,CAWSGTATYEQYF,TGTGCCTGGTCCGGTACAGCTACCTACGAGCAGTACTTC
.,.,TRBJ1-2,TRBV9,CASSHPLRQVGTRNYGYTF,TGTGCCAGCAGTCATCCTCTTCGACAGGTAGGAACCAGGAACTATGGCTACACCTTC
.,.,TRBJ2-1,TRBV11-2,CASSLALGQSNEQFF,TGTGCCAGCAGCTTAGCCCTGGGACAAAGCAATGAGCAGTTCTTC
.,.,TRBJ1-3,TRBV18,CASSNDGNSGNTIYF,TGTGCCAGCTCGAATGACGGGAACTCTGGAAACACCATATATTTT
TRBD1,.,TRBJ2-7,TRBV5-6,CASSRRTGGLSYEQYF,TGTGCCAGCAGCCGCCGGACAGGGGGCCTCTCCTACGAGCAGTACTTC
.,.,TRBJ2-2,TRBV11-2,CASSLGAALRGGGELFF,TGTGCCAGCAGCTTAGGGGCAGCCCTAAGGGGGGGAGGGGAGCTGTTTTTT
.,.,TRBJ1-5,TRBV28,CASLGQPHSNQPQHF,TGTGCCAGCTTAGGACAGCCTCATAGCAATCAGCCCCAGCATTTT
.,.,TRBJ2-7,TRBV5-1,CASSLSSLPGTKISYEQYF,TGCGCCAGCAGCTTGAGTTCTCTCCCCGGGACAAAGATCTCCTACGAGCAGTACTTC
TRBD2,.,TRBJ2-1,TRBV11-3,CASSRWGKRGENEQFF,TGTGCCAGCAGCCGGTGGGGGAAGCGGGGAGAGAATGAGCAGTTCTTC
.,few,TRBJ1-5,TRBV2,CASRGDSNQPQHF,TGTGCCAGCAGAGGGGATAGCAATCAGCCCCAGCATTTT
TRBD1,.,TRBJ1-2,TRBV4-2,CASSQDGSGGPTLGYTF,TGTGCCAGCAGCCAAGATGGCTCAGGGGGCCCTACTCTGGGCTACACCTTC
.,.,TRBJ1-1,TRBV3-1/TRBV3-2,CASSRDSLNTEAFF,TGTGCCAGCAGCCGTGACAGTTTGAACACTGAAGCTTTCTTT
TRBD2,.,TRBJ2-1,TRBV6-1,CASSEAPLAGEQFF,TGTGCCAGCAGTGAAGCGCCTCTAGCGGGGGAGCAGTTCTTC
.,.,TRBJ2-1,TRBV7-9,CASSSTGEQFF,TGTGCCAGCAGCTCCACGGGTGAGCAGTTCTTC
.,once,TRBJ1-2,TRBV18,CASSPEGSYGYTF,TGTGCCAGCTCACCAGAGGGAAGCTATGGCTACACCTTC
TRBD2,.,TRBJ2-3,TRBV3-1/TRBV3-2,CASSQGLAGGGRADTQYF,TGTGCCAGCAGCCAGGGACTAGCGGGGGGCGGGAGAGCAGATACGCAGTATTTT
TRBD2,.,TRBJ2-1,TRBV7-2,CASSFLAGSGDEQFF,TGTGCCAGCAGCTTTTTAGCGGGGAGCGGGGATGAGCAGTTCTTC
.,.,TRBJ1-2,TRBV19,CASMTLATGFNYGYTF,TGTGCCAGTATGACTTTAGCGACAGGATTTAACTATGGCTACACCTTC